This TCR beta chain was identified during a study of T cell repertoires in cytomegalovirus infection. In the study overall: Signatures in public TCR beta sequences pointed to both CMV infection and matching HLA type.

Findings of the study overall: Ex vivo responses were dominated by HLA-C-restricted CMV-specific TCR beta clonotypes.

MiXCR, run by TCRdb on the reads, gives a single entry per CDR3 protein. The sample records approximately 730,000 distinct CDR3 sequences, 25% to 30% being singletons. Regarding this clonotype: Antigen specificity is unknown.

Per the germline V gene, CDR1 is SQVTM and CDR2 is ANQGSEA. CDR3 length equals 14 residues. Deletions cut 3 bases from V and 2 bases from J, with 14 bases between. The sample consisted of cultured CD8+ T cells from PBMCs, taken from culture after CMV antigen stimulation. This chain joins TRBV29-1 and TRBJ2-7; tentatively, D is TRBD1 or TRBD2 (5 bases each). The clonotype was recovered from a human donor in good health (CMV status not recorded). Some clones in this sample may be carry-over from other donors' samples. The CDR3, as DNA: TGCAGCGTTGAGGGTCGAGGGGACGCCTACGAGCAGTACTTC. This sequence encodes CSVEGRGDAYEQYF.